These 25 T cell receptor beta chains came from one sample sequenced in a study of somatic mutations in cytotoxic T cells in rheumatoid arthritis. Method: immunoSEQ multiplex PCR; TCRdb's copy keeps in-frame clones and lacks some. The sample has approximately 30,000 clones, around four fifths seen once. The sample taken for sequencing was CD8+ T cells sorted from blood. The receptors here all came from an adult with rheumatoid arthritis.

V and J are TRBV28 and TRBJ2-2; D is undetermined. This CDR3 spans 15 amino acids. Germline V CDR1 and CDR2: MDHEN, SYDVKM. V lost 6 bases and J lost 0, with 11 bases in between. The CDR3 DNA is TGTGCCAGCAGGTCTTCGGCAGCGAACACCGGGGAGCTGTTTTTT. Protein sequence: CASRSSAANTGELFF. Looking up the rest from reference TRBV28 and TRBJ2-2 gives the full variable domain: DVKVTQSSRYLVKRTGEKVFLECVQDMDHENMFWYRQDPGLGLRLIYFSYDVKMKEKGDIPEGYSVSREKKERFSLILESASTNQTSMYLCASRSSAANTGELFFGEGSRLTVL.

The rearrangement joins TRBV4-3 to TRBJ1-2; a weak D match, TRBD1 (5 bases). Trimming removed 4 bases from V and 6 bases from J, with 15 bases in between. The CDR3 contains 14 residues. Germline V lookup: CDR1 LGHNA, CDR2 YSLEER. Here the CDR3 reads CASSRGEAGHGYTF. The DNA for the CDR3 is TGCGCCAGCAGCCGGGGCGAAGCAGGTCATGGCTACACCTTC.

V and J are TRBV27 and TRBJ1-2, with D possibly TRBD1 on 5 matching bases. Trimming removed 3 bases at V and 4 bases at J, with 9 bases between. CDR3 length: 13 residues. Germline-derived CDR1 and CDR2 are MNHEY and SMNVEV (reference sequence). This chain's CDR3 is CASSFGTAYGYTF. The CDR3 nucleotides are TGTGCCAGCAGTTTTGGGACGGCCTATGGCTACACCTTC.

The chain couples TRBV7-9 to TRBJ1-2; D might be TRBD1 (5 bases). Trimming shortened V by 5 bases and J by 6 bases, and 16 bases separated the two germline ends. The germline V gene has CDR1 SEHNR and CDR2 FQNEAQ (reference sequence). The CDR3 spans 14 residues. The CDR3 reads CASSPGPMFDGYTF. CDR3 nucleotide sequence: TGTGCCAGCAGCCCGGGGCCGATGTTCGATGGCTACACCTTC.

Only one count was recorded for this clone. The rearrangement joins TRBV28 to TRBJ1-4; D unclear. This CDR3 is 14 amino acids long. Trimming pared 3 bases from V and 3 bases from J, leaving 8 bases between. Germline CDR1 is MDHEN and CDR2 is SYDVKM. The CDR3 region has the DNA TGTGCCAGCAGTTTCAGGCTGGCTAATGAAAAACTGTTTTTT. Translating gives CASSFRLANEKLFF.

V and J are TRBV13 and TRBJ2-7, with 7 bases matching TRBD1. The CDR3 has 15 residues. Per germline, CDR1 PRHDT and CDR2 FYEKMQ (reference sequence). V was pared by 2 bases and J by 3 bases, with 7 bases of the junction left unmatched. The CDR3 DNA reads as TGTGCCAGCAGCTTAAGGGGGCTCCTTGACTACGAGCAGTACTTC. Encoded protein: CASSLRGLLDYEQYF.

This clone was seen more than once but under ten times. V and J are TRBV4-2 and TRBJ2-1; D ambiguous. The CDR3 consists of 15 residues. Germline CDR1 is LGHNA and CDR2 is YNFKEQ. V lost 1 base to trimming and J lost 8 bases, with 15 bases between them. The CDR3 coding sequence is TGTGCCAGCAGCCAAGTTCTGGGCGGCTCCGATGAGCAGTTCTTC. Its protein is CASSQVLGGSDEQFF.

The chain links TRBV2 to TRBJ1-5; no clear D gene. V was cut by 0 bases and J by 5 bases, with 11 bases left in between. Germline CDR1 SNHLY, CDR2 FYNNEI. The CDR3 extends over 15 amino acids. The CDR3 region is CASSEADLGDQPQHF. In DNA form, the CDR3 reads TGTGCCAGCAGTGAAGCGGACCTGGGTGATCAGCCCCAGCATTTT.

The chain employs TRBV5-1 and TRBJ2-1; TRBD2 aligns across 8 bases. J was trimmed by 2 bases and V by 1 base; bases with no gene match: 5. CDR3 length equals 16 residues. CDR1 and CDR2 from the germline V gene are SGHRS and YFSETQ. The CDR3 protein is CASSLSQRGPYNEQFF. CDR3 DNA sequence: TGCGCCAGCAGCTTGTCTCAGCGGGGGCCCTACAATGAGCAGTTCTTC.

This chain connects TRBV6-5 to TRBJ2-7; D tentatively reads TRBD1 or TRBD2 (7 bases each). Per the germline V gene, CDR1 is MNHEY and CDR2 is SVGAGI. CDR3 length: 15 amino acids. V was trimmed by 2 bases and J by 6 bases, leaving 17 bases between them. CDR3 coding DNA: TGTGCCAGCAGTTACAGTACAGGGGAGGGTGGCGAGCAGTACTTC. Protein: CASSYSTGEGGEQYF.

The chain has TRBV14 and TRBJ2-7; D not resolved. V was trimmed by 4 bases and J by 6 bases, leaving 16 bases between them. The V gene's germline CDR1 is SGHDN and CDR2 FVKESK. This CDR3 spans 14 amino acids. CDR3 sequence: CASSPSGSRSEQYF. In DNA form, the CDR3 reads TGTGCCAGCAGCCCCTCCGGCTCGAGGAGCGAGCAGTACTTC.

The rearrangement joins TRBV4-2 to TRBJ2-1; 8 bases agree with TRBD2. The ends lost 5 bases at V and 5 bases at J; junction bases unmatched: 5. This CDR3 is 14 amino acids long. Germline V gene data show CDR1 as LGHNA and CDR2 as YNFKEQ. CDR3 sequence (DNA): TGTGCCAGCAGCGGAGCGGGGGTCAACAATGAGCAGTTCTTC. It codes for CASSGAGVNNEQFF.

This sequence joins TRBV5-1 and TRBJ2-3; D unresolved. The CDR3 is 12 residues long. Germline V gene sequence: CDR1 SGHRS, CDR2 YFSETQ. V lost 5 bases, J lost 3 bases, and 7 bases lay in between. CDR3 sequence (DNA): TGCGCCAGCAGGGCCGGGACAGATACGCAGTATTTT. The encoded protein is CASRAGTDTQYF.

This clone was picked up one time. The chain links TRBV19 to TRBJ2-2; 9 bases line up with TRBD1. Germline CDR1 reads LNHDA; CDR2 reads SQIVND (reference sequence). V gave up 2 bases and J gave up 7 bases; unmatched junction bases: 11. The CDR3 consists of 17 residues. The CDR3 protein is CASSISDRGQPNGELFF. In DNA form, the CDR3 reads TGTGCCAGTAGTATATCGGACAGGGGACAACCCAACGGGGAGCTGTTTTTT.

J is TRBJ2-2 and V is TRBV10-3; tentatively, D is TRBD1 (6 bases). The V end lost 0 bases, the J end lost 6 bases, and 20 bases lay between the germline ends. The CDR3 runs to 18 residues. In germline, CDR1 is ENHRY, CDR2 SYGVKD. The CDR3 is CAISESIPDRQRAGELFF. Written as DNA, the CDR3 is TGTGCCATCAGTGAGTCGATCCCTGACAGGCAAAGGGCCGGGGAGCTGTTTTTT.

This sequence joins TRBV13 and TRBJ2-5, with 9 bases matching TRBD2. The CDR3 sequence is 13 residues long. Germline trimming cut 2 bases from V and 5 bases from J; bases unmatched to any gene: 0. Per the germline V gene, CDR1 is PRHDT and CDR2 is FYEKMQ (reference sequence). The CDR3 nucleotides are TGTGCCAGCAGCTTAACTAGCGGGGAGACCCAGTACTTC. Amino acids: CASSLTSGETQYF.

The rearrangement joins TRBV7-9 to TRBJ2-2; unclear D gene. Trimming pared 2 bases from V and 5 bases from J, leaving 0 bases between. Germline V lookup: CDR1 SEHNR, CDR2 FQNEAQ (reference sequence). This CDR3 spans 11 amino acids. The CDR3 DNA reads TGTGCCAGCAGCTTAACCGGGGAGCTGTTTTTT. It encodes CASSLTGELFF. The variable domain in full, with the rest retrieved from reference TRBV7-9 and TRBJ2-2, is DTGVSQNPRHKITKRGQNVTFRCDPISEHNRLYWYRQTLGQGPEFLTYFQNEAQLEKSRLLSDRFSAERPKGSFSTLEIQRTEQGDSAMYLCASSLTGELFFGEGSRLTVL.

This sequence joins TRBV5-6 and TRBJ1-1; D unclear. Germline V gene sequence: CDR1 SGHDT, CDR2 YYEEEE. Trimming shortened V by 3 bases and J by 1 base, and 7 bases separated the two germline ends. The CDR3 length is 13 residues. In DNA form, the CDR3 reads TGTGCCAGCAGCTCTGAACCGAACACTGAAGCTTTCTTT. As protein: CASSSEPNTEAFF.

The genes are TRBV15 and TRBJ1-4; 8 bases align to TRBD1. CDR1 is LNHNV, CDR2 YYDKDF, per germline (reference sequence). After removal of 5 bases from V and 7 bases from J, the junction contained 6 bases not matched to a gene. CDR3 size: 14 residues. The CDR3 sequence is CATSSQGAGEKLFF. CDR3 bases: TGTGCCACCAGCTCCCAGGGGGCAGGTGAAAAACTGTTTTTT.

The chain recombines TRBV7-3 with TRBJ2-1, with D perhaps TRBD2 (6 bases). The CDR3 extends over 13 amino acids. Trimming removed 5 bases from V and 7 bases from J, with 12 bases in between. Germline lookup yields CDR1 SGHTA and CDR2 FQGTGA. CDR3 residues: CASSPGVGNEQFF. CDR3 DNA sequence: TGTGCCAGCAGCCCGGGGGTGGGTAATGAGCAGTTCTTC.

CDR3 region: CASSPTGGWGDTQYF. The CDR3 nucleotides read TGTGCCAGCAGCCCCACTGGCGGGTGGGGGGATACGCAGTATTTT. V is TRBV7-3 and J is TRBJ2-3; the D gene could be TRBD1 or TRBD2 (5 bases each). Per germline, CDR1 SGHTA and CDR2 FQGTGA. V shed 5 bases and J shed 6 bases, with 18 bases lying between them. CDR3 length: 15 amino acids.

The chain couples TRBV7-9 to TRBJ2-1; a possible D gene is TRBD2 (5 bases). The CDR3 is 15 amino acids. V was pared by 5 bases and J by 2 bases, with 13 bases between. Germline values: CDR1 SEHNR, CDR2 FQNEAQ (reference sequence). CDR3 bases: TGTGCCAGCAGCCCTAGGGCTAGCCCCTACAATGAGCAGTTCTTC. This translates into CASSPRASPYNEQFF.

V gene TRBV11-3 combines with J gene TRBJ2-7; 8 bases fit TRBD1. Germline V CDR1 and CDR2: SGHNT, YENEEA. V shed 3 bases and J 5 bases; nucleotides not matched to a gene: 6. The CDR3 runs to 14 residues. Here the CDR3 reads CASSFRGPGNEQYF. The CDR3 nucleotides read TGTGCCAGCAGCTTCAGGGGGCCTGGGAACGAGCAGTACTTC.

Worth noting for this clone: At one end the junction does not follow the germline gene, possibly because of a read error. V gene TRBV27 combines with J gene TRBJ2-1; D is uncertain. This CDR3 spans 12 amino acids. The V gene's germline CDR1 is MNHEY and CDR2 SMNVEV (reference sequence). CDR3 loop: CASSPLYNVQFF. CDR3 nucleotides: TGTGCCAGCAGTCCGCTTTACAATGTGCAGTTCTTC.

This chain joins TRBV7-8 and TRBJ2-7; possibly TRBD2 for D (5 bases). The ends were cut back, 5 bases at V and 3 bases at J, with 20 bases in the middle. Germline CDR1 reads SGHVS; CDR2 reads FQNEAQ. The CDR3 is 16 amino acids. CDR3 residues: CASSPRRTVSDYEQYF. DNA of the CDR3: TGTGCCAGCAGCCCCCGGCGGACTGTATCAGACTACGAGCAGTACTTC.